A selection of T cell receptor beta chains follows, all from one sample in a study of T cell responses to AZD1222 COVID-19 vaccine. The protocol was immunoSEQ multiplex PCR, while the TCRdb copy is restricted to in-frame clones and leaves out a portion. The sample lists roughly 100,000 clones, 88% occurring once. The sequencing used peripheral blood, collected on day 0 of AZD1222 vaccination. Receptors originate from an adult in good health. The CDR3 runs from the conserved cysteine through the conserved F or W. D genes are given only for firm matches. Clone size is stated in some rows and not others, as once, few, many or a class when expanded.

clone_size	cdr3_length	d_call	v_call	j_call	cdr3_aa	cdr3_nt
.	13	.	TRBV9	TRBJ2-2	CASTYGSTGELFF	TGTGCCAGCACGTACGGATCCACCGGGGAGCTGTTTTTT
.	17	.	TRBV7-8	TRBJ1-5	CASSHTTGRVGNQPQHF	TGTGCCAGCAGCCACACTACAGGGCGGGTGGGCAATCAGCCCCAGCATTTT
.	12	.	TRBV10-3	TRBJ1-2	CAARDLAHGYTF	TGTGCCGCCCGGGACCTTGCACATGGCTACACCTTC
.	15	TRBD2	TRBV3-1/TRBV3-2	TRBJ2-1	CASSSVLAAYNEQFF	TGTGCCAGCAGCTCCGTACTAGCGGCGTACAATGAGCAGTTCTTC
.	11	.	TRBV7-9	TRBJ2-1	CASNSYNEQFF	TGTGCCAGCAACTCCTACAATGAGCAGTTCTTC
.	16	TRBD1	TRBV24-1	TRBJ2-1	CATSDLTGTGTYEQFF	TGTGCCACCAGTGATTTGACCGGGACAGGGACGTATGAGCAGTTCTTC
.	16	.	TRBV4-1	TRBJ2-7	CASSQGYTRGASEQYF	TGCGCCAGCAGCCAAGGGTATACCCGAGGGGCCTCCGAGCAGTACTTC
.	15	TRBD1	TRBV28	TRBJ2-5	CASSARDRGQETQYF	TGTGCCAGCAGTGCCCGGGACAGGGGTCAAGAGACCCAGTACTTC
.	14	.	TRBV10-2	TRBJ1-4	CASSMGRMDEKLFF	TGCGCCAGCAGCATGGGACGGATGGATGAAAAACTGTTTTTT
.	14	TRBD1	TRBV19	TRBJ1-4	CASSIRDSNEKLFF	TGTGCCAGTAGTATCCGGGACAGTAATGAAAAACTGTTTTTT
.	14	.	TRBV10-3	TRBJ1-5	CAISEIDSNQPQHF	TGTGCCATCAGTGAGATCGACAGCAATCAGCCCCAGCATTTT
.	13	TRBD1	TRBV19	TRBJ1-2	CASSLRDREGYTF	TGTGCCAGTAGTCTCCGGGACAGGGAAGGCTACACCTTC
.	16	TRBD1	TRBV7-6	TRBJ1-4	CASSLQTGGANEKLFF	TGTGCCAGCAGCCTACAAACAGGGGGCGCTAATGAAAAACTGTTTTTT
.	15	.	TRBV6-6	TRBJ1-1	CASRLTTDSNTEAFF	TGTGCCAGCAGACTAACCACAGATTCGAACACTGAAGCTTTCTTT
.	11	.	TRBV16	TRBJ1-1	CASSQSTEAFF	TGTGCCAGCAGCCAATCCACTGAAGCTTTCTTT
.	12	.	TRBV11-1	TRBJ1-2	CASSRTARGYTF	TGTGCCAGCAGCCGGACCGCTCGAGGCTACACCTTC
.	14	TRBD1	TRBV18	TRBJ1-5	CASSPGQGAQPQHF	TGTGCCAGCTCACCCGGACAGGGGGCTCAGCCCCAGCATTTT
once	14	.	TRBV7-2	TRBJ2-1	CASSLVDRLNEQFF	TGTGCCAGCAGCTTAGTGGACAGACTCAATGAGCAGTTCTTC
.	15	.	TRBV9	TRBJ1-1	CASSVAGLRNTEAFF	TGTGCCAGCAGCGTTGCAGGGCTGCGGAACACTGAAGCTTTCTTT
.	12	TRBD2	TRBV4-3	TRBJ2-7	CASSQGGYEQYF	TGCGCCAGCAGCCAGGGGGGGTACGAGCAGTACTTC
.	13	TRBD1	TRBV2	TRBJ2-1	CAGRVDRDNEQFF	TGTGCCGGCCGGGTCGACAGGGACAATGAGCAGTTCTTC
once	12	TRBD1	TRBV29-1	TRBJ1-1	CSVEGQGHEAFF	TGCAGCGTTGAAGGACAGGGGCATGAAGCTTTCTTT
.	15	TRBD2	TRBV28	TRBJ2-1	CASSLAGSSYNEQFF	TGTGCCAGCAGCCTAGCGGGAAGCTCCTACAATGAGCAGTTCTTC
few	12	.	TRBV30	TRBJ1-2	CAWSAQTGGYTF	TGTGCCTGGAGTGCCCAGACGGGTGGCTACACCTTC
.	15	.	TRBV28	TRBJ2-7	CASSYAGPTSYEQYF	TGTGCCAGCAGTTACGCGGGACCAACCTCCTACGAGCAGTACTTC
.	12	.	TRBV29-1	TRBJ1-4	CSVGQTNEKLFF	TGCAGCGTTGGACAGACTAATGAAAAACTGTTTTTT
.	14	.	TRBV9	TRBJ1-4	CASSPFRAGEKLFF	TGTGCCAGCAGCCCCTTCCGGGCCGGTGAAAAACTGTTTTTT
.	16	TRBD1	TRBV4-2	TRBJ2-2	CASSQQTGPNTGELFF	TGTGCCAGCAGCCAGCAGACAGGGCCAAACACCGGGGAGCTGTTTTTT
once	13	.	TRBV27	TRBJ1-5	CASSLTGTQPQHF	TGTGCCAGCAGCTTAACAGGGACTCAGCCCCAGCATTTT
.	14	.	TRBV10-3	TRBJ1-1	CAISETGGNTEAFF	TGTGCCATCAGTGAGACAGGTGGGAACACTGAAGCTTTCTTT
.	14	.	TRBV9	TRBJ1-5	CASSAGRFNQPQHF	TGTGCCAGCAGTGCCGGAAGGTTCAATCAGCCCCAGCATTTT
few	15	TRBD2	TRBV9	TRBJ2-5	CASSVYGTSGETQYF	TGTGCCAGCAGCGTGTATGGGACTAGCGGGGAGACCCAGTACTTC
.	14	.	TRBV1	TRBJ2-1	CTSSQVGTVNEQFF	TGCACCAGCAGCCAAGTGGGGACCGTCAATGAGCAGTTCTTC
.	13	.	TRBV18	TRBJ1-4	CASSPLPEEKLFF	TGTGCCAGCTCACCACTGCCGGAGGAAAAACTGTTTTTT